The following is a TCR beta chain sequence with its context. Its target is unknown. TCRdb's table, derived via immunoSEQ multiplex PCR, lists solely in-frame clones and lacks some. The repertoire has approximately 170,000 clones, 85% to 95% of them found once; the top ten carry 4.4%. These data belong to a study of T cell responses to AZD1222 COVID-19 vaccine. Study at large: Samples with a second dose at about 4 or about 12 weeks were pooled together. Findings and caveats of the study: Most donors were white British, females outnumbered males, and clonal diversity was possibly underestimated. Spike-specific TCR breadth and depth both grew after two AZD1222 doses.

V lost 3 bases, J lost 11 bases, and 4 bases stayed unmatched. Germline assignment: CDR1 WNHNN and CDR2 SYGVQD (reference sequence). This CDR3 has 12 amino acids. This receptor was taken from an adult in good health. The source material was peripheral blood, sampled on day 0 of AZD1222 vaccination. V and J are TRBV10-1 and TRBJ1-1; 9 nucleotides agree with TRBD1. The chain's CDR3 is CASSEGTGIAFF. CDR3 bases: TGCGCCAGCAGTGAAGGGACAGGGATTGCTTTCTTT.